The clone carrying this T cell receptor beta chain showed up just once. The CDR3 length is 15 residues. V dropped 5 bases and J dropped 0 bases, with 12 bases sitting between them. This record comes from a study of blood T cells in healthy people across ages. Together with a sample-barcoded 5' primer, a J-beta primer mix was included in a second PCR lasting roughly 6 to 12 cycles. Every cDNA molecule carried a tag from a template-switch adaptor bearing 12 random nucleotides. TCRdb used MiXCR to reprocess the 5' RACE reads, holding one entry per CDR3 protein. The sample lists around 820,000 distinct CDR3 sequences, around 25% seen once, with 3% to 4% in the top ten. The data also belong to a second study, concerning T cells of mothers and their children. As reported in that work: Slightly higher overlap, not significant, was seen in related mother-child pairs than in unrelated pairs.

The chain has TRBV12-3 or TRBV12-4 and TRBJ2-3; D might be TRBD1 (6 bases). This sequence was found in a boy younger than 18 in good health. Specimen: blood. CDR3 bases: TGTGCCAGCAGTCCCGGACAGAGTAGCACAGATACGCAGTATTTT. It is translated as CASSPGQSSTDTQYF.